The clone carrying this T cell receptor (beta chain) appeared many times. The data were taken from a study of cytomegalovirus exposure and HLA in healthy donors. There are 14 residues in the CDR3. The germline V gene encodes CDR1 SGDLS and CDR2 YYNGEE. V was pared by 0 bases and J by 4 bases, with 7 bases between. Method: immunoSEQ multiplex PCR; TCRdb's copy keeps in-frame clones and lacks some. Of about 120,000 clones in the sample, over 85% were seen once. What was sequenced was PBMCs. This chain uses TRBV9 with TRBJ2-2; D gene unclear. The TCR sequence derives from a woman younger than 30 in good health and CMV-seronegative. The CDR3 DNA reads as TGTGCCAGCAGCGTAGTCTCCAGCACCGGGGAGCTGTTTTTT. It specifies CASSVVSSTGELFF.